This TCR beta chain was sequenced for a study of cytomegalovirus exposure and HLA in healthy donors. V gave up 6 bases and J gave up 2 bases; unmatched junction bases: 7. This CDR3 contains 15 residues. Per the germline V gene, CDR1 is MGHRA and CDR2 is YSYEKL. PCR amplification relied on 60 Vbeta primers (plus 13 Jbeta primers). The protocol was immunoSEQ multiplex PCR, while the TCRdb copy is restricted to in-frame clones and leaves out a portion. The sample lists some 140,000 clones; approximately 77% were seen once. Sequenced sample: PBMCs. The sequence was obtained from a man between 25 and 39 years old in good health and CMV-seronegative. This chain uses TRBV4-1 with TRBJ2-7; 10 positions match TRBD2. The CDR3 DNA reads TGCGCCAGCAGTCGGTCGCTAGCGGGAGCCTACGAGCAGTACTTC. Translating gives CASSRSLAGAYEQYF.